This passage covers 6 T cell receptor beta chains from one sample sequenced in a study of cytomegalovirus exposure and HLA in healthy donors. The assay was immunoSEQ multiplex PCR, and TCRdb's table has in-frame clones only and misses some. Among some 140,000 clones listed, approximately 82% were seen once. The sequencing input was PBMCs. Receptors originate from a man under 40 in good health and CMV-seropositive.

V and J are TRBV9 and TRBJ2-1; 8 positions match TRBD2. V shed 0 bases, J shed 3 bases, and the junction held 8 bases outside the gene matches. Germline V gene sequence: CDR1 SGDLS, CDR2 YYNGEE. The CDR3 is made up of 17 amino acids. The CDR3 reads CASSVGSRLAGYNEQFF. For the CDR3, the DNA is TGTGCCAGCAGCGTAGGGTCTCGGCTAGCGGGCTACAATGAGCAGTTCTTC. Filled out from reference TRBV9 and TRBJ2-1, the complete variable domain reads DSGVTQTPKHLITATGQRVTLRCSPRSGDLSVYWYQQSLDQGLQFLIQYYNGEERAKGNILERFSAQQFPDLHSELNLSSLELGDSALYFCASSVGSRLAGYNEQFFGPGTRLTVL.

J is TRBJ2-1 and V is TRBV5-1; 11 bases align to TRBD2. The CDR3 loop spans 16 amino acids. J lost 4 bases, V lost 0 bases, and 3 bases had no gene match. CDR1 SGHRS and CDR2 YFSETQ come from the germline V gene. CDR3 sequence reads: CASSLDGTSGYNEQFF. CDR3 bases: TGCGCCAGCAGCTTGGATGGGACTAGCGGTTACAATGAGCAGTTCTTC.

V is TRBV7-2 and J is TRBJ2-7; TRBD1 might be the D (6 bases). Germline V gene sequence: CDR1 SGHTA, CDR2 FQGNSA. Trimming pared 3 bases from V and 4 bases from J, leaving 28 bases between. This CDR3 contains 19 residues. CDR3 loop: CASSLVPYPFETGDYEQYF. DNA for the CDR3: TGTGCCAGCAGCTTGGTCCCCTACCCGTTTGAGACAGGTGATTACGAGCAGTACTTC.

The chain has TRBV6-5 and TRBJ1-2; D uncertain. V lost 6 bases, J lost 8 bases, and 13 bases lay in between. The CDR3 consists of 12 residues. Per the germline V gene, CDR1 is MNHEY and CDR2 is SVGAGI. The CDR3 nucleotides are TGTGCCAGCAGCCGCGCGGGGAGCGGCTACACCTTC. This sequence encodes CASSRAGSGYTF.

This clone has only one observation. The V gene is TRBV25-1, the J gene TRBJ1-1, with D perhaps TRBD1 (6 bases). This CDR3 spans 13 amino acids. With 6 bases removed from V and 8 bases from J, the gap between germline ends came to 16 bases. Germline CDR1 and CDR2: MGHDK and SYGVNS. Here the CDR3 reads CASSPAGVTEAFF. CDR3 sequence (DNA): TGTGCCAGCAGCCCAGCAGGGGTCACAGAAGCTTTCTTT.

The chain couples TRBV6-6 to TRBJ2-6; TRBD2 might be the D (5 bases). Germline V CDR1 and CDR2: MNHNY, SVGAGI (reference sequence). This CDR3 is 15 amino acids long. The V end lost 5 bases, the J end lost 0 bases, and 8 bases lay between the germline ends. Here the CDR3 reads CASSPAGSGANVLTF. The CDR3 nucleotides are TGTGCCAGCAGTCCCGCGGGCTCTGGGGCCAACGTCCTGACTTTC.